The 26 T cell receptor beta chains below all came from one sample that was sequenced in a study of shared T cell receptors in the human thymus. The data were produced by immunoSEQ multiplex PCR, yet TCRdb's version contains in-frame clones alone and is incomplete. The data hold 600,000 or so clones, with around 87% observed a single time. The same sample was also used in a study of human thymus T cells.

The material sequenced was thymocytes. These TCRs come from a boy under two years old with a congenital heart defect.

The chain is built from TRBV28 and TRBJ1-5; maybe TRBD1 (5 bases). CDR1 is MDHEN, CDR2 SYDVKM, per germline. Trimming removed 2 bases from V and 0 bases from J, with 17 bases in between. This CDR3 has 18 amino acids. The CDR3 DNA sequence: TGTGCCAGCAGTTTAAGCCCCTCCCGACAGCATAGCAATCAGCCCCAGCATTTT. Translated: CASSLSPSRQHSNQPQHF.

CDR3 nucleotides: TGTGCCAGCAGTTACTCCACGAGCCTAGAAAAACTGTTTTTT. As protein: CASSYSTSLEKLFF. V and J are TRBV6-5 and TRBJ1-4; D not resolved. The CDR3 has 14 residues. V lost 0 bases to trimming and J lost 8 bases, with 10 bases between them. CDR1 is MNHEY, CDR2 SVGAGI, per germline.

This chain uses TRBV9 with TRBJ1-2; D may be TRBD1 (6 bases). The V and J ends lost 2 bases and 13 bases respectively, with 21 bases between them. Germline CDR1 is SGDLS and CDR2 is YYNGEE. The length of the CDR3 is 14 residues. This CDR3 reads CASSVPGANPTSTF. In DNA form, the CDR3 reads TGTGCCAGCAGCGTCCCAGGGGCGAACCCTACTAGCACCTTC.

The chain employs TRBV18 and TRBJ2-3; 9 positions match TRBD2. V trimming: 3 bases; J trimming: 4 bases; junction bases outside the gene matches: 20. CDR3 size: 20 residues. The germline V gene has CDR1 KGHSH and CDR2 LQKENI. The CDR3 loop reads CASSPTRGSGSGVHSDTQYF. Here the CDR3 DNA reads TGTGCCAGCTCACCCACTCGAGGTAGCGGGAGTGGGGTCCATTCAGATACGCAGTATTTT.

J is TRBJ2-5 and V is TRBV5-5; TRBD1 matches at 12 bases. CDR1 SGHKS and CDR2 YYEKEE come from the germline V gene (reference sequence). There are 16 residues in the CDR3. With 7 bases clipped from V and 1 base from J, the junction kept 8 bases outside the gene matches. The DNA for the CDR3 is TGTGCCAGCCGGGACCTGGGACAGGGGGCCCAAGAGACCCAGTACTTC. This translates into CASRDLGQGAQETQYF.

J is TRBJ2-5 and V is TRBV7-8; the match to TRBD2 covers 8 bases. The CDR3 is made up of 15 amino acids. Germline-derived CDR1 and CDR2 are SGHVS and FQNEAQ. V was pared by 10 bases and J by 5 bases, with 15 bases of the junction left unmatched. DNA for the CDR3: TGTGCCACGCATATACGGGGGGGCCTTCGGGAGACCCAGTACTTC. It translates to CATHIRGGLRETQYF.

The J gene is TRBJ1-1, the V gene TRBV7-9, with D perhaps matching TRBD1 (6 bases). Germline loops: CDR1 SEHNR, CDR2 FQNEAQ (reference sequence). Trimming removed 5 bases at V and 1 base at J, with 8 bases between. The CDR3 has 13 residues. The CDR3 region has the DNA TGTGCCAGCAGCGCACAGGGGAACACTGAAGCTTTCTTT. Protein: CASSAQGNTEAFF.

The V and J genes are TRBV9 and TRBJ2-7, with TRBD2 as a possible D gene (6 bases). Germline V CDR1 and CDR2: SGDLS, YYNGEE. CDR3 length: 18 amino acids. Trimming pared 4 bases from V and 5 bases from J, leaving 28 bases between. The CDR3 reads CASSPIREVEGAFNEQYF. Written as DNA, the CDR3 is TGTGCCAGCAGCCCGATTAGGGAGGTCGAGGGCGCATTCAACGAGCAGTACTTC.

As concerns this clone: Mismatch with germline at one junction end may stem from a read error. The DNA for the CDR3 is TGTGCCTGGAGTGTACAAGGGACTAATTCCCCCCTCCACTTT. It yields the protein CAWSVQGTNSPLHF. The rearrangement joins TRBV30 to TRBJ1-6; a weak D match, TRBD1 (5 bases). The CDR3 runs 14 residues. The V gene's germline CDR1 is GTSNPN and CDR2 SVGIG (reference sequence).

Here the CDR3 reads CASSFETGGQFPVTEAFF. The CDR3 DNA reads TGTGCCAGTAGTTTCGAAACAGGGGGCCAATTTCCGGTCACTGAAGCTTTCTTT. The genes are TRBV19 and TRBJ1-1; 9 bases map to TRBD1. Germline V gives CDR1 LNHDA, CDR2 SQIVND (reference sequence). The CDR3 extends over 18 amino acids. The V and J ends lost 5 bases and 4 bases, in that order; junction bases with no gene match: 17.

This clone was picked up one time. The chain combines TRBV27 with TRBJ2-1; 11 bases map to TRBD2. V lost 3 bases to trimming and J lost 7 bases; unmatched junction nucleotides: 20. The CDR3 consists of 20 residues. Germline V gene data show CDR1 as MNHEY and CDR2 as SMNVEV (reference sequence). CDR3 in DNA: TGTGCCAGCAGTTTGATCCGGAGCCCGATTAGCGGGGGGGCCGGGAATGAGCAGTTCTTC. Its protein is CASSLIRSPISGGAGNEQFF.

The chain combines TRBV9 with TRBJ2-3, with TRBD2 matching 7 bases. Unmatched junction bases numbered 7, after V lost 3 bases and J lost 3 bases. CDR1 is SGDLS and CDR2 is YYNGEE in the germline V gene. CDR3 length equals 15 residues. The CDR3 DNA sequence: TGTGCCAGCAGCGCGAGCGGGGAGCTGACAGATACGCAGTATTTT. Translated: CASSASGELTDTQYF. The complete variable domain, with remaining parts taken from reference TRBV9 and TRBJ2-3, reads DSGVTQTPKHLITATGQRVTLRCSPRSGDLSVYWYQQSLDQGLQFLIQYYNGEERAKGNILERFSAQQFPDLHSELNLSSLELGDSALYFCASSASGELTDTQYFGPGTRLTVL.

This clone is a singleton in its sample. J is TRBJ2-7 and V is TRBV5-1; 12 bases match TRBD1. In germline, CDR1 is SGHRS, CDR2 YFSETQ. The CDR3 consists of 16 residues. The trim removed 0 bases at V and 4 bases at J, leaving 5 bases unmatched. The CDR3 bases are TGCGCCAGCAGCTTGGCGGGGACAGGGGGCTGGTACGAGCAGTACTTC. Encoded protein: CASSLAGTGGWYEQYF.

The rearrangement links TRBV10-3 to TRBJ2-3; D possibly corresponds to TRBD2 (5 bases). Looked up from germline, CDR1 is ENHRY and CDR2 is SYGVKD. CDR3 length equals 16 residues. V lost 6 bases and J 2 bases, leaving 18 bases between the germline ends. The CDR3 DNA follows: TGTGCCATCAGGCGAACCCAAGGGAGAATCACAGATACGCAGTATTTT. Translation gives CAIRRTQGRITDTQYF.

The chain uses TRBV19 and TRBJ1-5, with TRBD1 as a possible D gene (6 bases). Trimming took off 0 bases at V and 5 bases at J, with 11 bases between the two ends. From germline, CDR1 is LNHDA and CDR2 SQIVND (reference sequence). This CDR3 is 15 amino acids long. The CDR3: CASSIEAGGDQPQHF. DNA of the CDR3: TGTGCCAGTAGTATAGAAGCGGGGGGCGATCAGCCCCAGCATTTT. The variable domain in full, with the rest retrieved from reference TRBV19 and TRBJ1-5, is DGGITQSPKYLFRKEGQNVTLSCEQNLNHDAMYWYRQDPGQGLRLIYYSQIVNDFQKGDIAEGYSVSREKKESFPLTVTSAQKNPTAFYLCASSIEAGGDQPQHFGDGTRLSIL.

The chain joins TRBV28 to TRBJ1-1; the D gene is possibly TRBD1 (5 bases). Germline loops: CDR1 MDHEN, CDR2 SYDVKM. This CDR3 has 13 residues. V dropped 5 bases and J dropped 10 bases, with 17 bases sitting between them. The CDR3 protein is CASSGDSPKTAFF. CDR3 sequence (DNA): TGTGCCAGCAGTGGCGACAGTCCTAAAACAGCTTTCTTT.

This clone was seen only once. The chain combines TRBV5-6 with TRBJ2-3; 9 bases align to TRBD2. CDR1 and CDR2 (germline): SGHDT, YYEEEE. CDR3 length: 16 residues. V lost 3 bases, J lost 5 bases, and 10 bases stayed unmatched. The CDR3 loop is CASSCPPGLAEDTQYF. In nucleotides, the CDR3 is TGTGCCAGCAGCTGCCCACCGGGACTAGCAGAAGATACGCAGTATTTT.

This chain uses TRBV5-6 with TRBJ1-6; 11 bases agree with TRBD1. V lost 4 bases and J lost 7; bases outside the gene matches: 10. There are 17 residues in the CDR3. CDR1 SGHDT and CDR2 YYEEEE come from the germline V gene. The CDR3, as DNA: TGTGCCAGCAGCCCGGGACAGGGGGGTGGTAACAATTCACCCCTCCACTTT. Protein sequence: CASSPGQGGGNNSPLHF.

The V and J genes are TRBV4-1 and TRBJ1-2; 12 positions agree with TRBD1. The germline gives CDR1 MGHRA, CDR2 YSYEKL. This CDR3 spans 17 amino acids. V trimming: 1 base; J trimming: 8 bases; junction bases outside the gene matches: 11. CDR3: CASSQASGTGGLEGYTF. In nucleotides, the CDR3 is TGCGCCAGCAGCCAAGCCTCCGGGACAGGGGGCCTTGAGGGCTACACCTTC.

J is TRBJ2-1 and V is TRBV6-4, with a possible D match to TRBD2 (6 bases). Germline-derived CDR1 and CDR2 are MRHNA and SNTAGT. The V gene lost 5 bases and the J gene lost 3 bases, with 8 bases spanning the gap. CDR3 length equals 13 residues. The chain's CDR3 is CASSSGYYNEQFF. The CDR3 DNA follows: TGTGCCAGCAGTAGCGGGTACTACAATGAGCAGTTCTTC.

The chain links TRBV5-6 to TRBJ1-3; 8 bases agree with TRBD1. Germline V gives CDR1 SGHDT, CDR2 YYEEEE. This CDR3 region has 16 residues. J gave up 1 base and V 0 bases, and 3 bases lay outside the gene matches. The CDR3 bases are TGTGCCAGCAGCTTGGTCCGGACAGGGTCTGGAAACACCATATATTTT. Its translation is CASSLVRTGSGNTIYF.

This chain links TRBV28 with TRBJ1-2, with 7 positions matching TRBD1. Germline V gene sequence: CDR1 MDHEN, CDR2 SYDVKM. The trim removed 4 bases at V and 5 bases at J, leaving 4 bases unmatched. CDR3 length: 13 amino acids. The CDR3 region is CASSSGQLYGYTF. The CDR3 region has the DNA TGTGCCAGCAGTTCGGGACAGCTTTATGGCTACACCTTC.

This sequence joins TRBV4-3 and TRBJ1-2, with D perhaps matching TRBD1 (5 bases). Germline CDR1 and CDR2: LGHNA and YSLEER. This CDR3 comprises 16 residues. Trimming cost V 0 bases and J 4 bases, with 15 bases left between them. In nucleotides, the CDR3 is TGCGCCAGCAGCCAAGATGGGCGGGGTAGGGGCTATGGCTACACCTTC. Translated, it gives CASSQDGRGRGYGYTF.

The rearrangement links TRBV6-5 to TRBJ1-4; 7 nucleotides align to TRBD1. The CDR3 sequence is 14 residues long. Germline V lookup: CDR1 MNHEY, CDR2 SVGAGI. Unmatched junction bases numbered 6, after V lost 6 bases and J lost 5 bases. The CDR3 loop reads CASRPTGLNEKLFF. The DNA for the CDR3 is TGTGCCAGCAGACCGACAGGGCTGAATGAAAAACTGTTTTTT.

V gene TRBV28 combines with J gene TRBJ2-7, with D possibly being TRBD1 (6 bases). The CDR3 totals 15 residues. CDR1 is MDHEN, CDR2 SYDVKM, per germline. The V and J ends lost 5 bases and 1 base respectively, with 15 bases between them. Here the CDR3 reads CASSTVRGYSYEQYF. Written as DNA, the CDR3 is TGTGCCAGCAGTACAGTCAGGGGTTATTCCTACGAGCAGTACTTC. Complete variable domain (other parts from reference TRBV28 and TRBJ2-7): DVKVTQSSRYLVKRTGEKVFLECVQDMDHENMFWYRQDPGLGLRLIYFSYDVKMKEKGDIPEGYSVSREKKERFSLILESASTNQTSMYLCASSTVRGYSYEQYFGPGTRLTVT.

This clone was observed a handful of times. The V and J genes are TRBV2 and TRBJ1-6; D gene uncertain. The CDR3 consists of 17 residues. Germline V gene data show CDR1 as SNHLY and CDR2 as FYNNEI. V dropped 1 base and J dropped 0 bases, with 10 bases sitting between them. The CDR3 loop reads CASSEDISSSYNSPLHF. DNA of the CDR3: TGTGCCAGCAGTGAAGACATTTCTAGCTCCTATAATTCACCCCTCCACTTT.